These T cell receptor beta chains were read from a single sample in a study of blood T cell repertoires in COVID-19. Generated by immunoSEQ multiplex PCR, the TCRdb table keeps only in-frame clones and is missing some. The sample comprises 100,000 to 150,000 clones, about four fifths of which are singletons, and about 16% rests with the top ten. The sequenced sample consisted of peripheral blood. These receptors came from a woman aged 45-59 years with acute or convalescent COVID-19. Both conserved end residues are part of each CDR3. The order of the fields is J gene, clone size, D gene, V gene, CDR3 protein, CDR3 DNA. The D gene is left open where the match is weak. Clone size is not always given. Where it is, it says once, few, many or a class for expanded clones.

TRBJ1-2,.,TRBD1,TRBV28,CASTTGQGGIYGYTF,TGTGCCAGCACCACGGGACAGGGGGGCATCTATGGCTACACCTTC
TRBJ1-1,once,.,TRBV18,CASSLKADTEAFF,TGTGCCAGCTCACTCAAGGCGGACACTGAAGCTTTCTTT
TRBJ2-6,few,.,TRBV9,CASTREVSGANVLTF,TGTGCCAGCACCAGGGAGGTCTCCGGGGCCAACGTCCTGACTTTC
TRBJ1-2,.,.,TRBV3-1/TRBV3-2,CASSQDLDSYGYTF,TGTGCCAGCAGCCAAGATCTCGACAGCTATGGCTACACCTTC
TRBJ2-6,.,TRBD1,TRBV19,CASSPSRDRAGANVLTF,TGTGCCAGTAGTCCGTCCCGGGACAGGGCGGGGGCCAACGTCCTGACTTTC
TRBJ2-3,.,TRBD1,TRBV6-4,CASRQQGASTDTQYF,TGTGCCAGCAGACAACAGGGGGCGAGCACAGATACGCAGTATTTT
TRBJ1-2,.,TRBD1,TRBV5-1,CASSLGTGNYGYTF,TGCGCCAGCAGCTTGGGGACAGGGAACTATGGCTACACCTTC
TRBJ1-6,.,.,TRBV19,CASSIRRGNEASYNSPLHF,TGTGCCAGTAGTATAAGAAGGGGGAATGAGGCCTCCTATAATTCACCCCTCCACTTT
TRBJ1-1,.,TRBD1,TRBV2,CATREGTGTVEAFF,TGTGCCACCCGAGAGGGCACCGGGACAGTTGAAGCTTTCTTT
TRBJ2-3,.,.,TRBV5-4,CASNTQGSPTDTQYF,TGTGCCAGCAACACCCAGGGGAGTCCCACAGATACGCAGTATTTT
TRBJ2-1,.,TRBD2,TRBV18,CASSIRGGDNEQFF,TGTGCCAGCTCAATTCGGGGGGGCGACAATGAGCAGTTCTTC
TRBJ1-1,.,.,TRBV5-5,CASSLGTVMNTEAFF,TGTGCCAGCAGCTTGGGCACAGTGATGAACACTGAAGCTTTCTTT
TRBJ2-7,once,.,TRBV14,CASSHYSRYEQYF,TGTGCCAGCAGCCACTATAGCCGGTACGAGCAGTACTTC
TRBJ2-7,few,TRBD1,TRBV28,CASSSSGTATIDEQYF,TGTGCCAGCAGTTCCTCCGGGACAGCTACCATCGACGAGCAGTACTTC
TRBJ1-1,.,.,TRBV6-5,CASLRNTEAFF,TGTGCCAGCCTGAGGAACACTGAAGCTTTCTTT
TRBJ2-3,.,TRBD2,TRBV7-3,CASSQASGESTDTQYF,TGTGCCAGCAGCCAAGCCAGCGGGGAGAGCACAGATACGCAGTATTTT
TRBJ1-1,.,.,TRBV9,CASSVERGTEAFF,TGTGCCAGCAGCGTAGAACGGGGCACTGAAGCTTTCTTT
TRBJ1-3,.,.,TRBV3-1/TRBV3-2,CASSLGRTGNTIYF,TGTGCCAGCAGCCTCGGGAGGACTGGAAACACCATATATTTT
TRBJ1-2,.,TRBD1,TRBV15,CATSRDLGQYGYTF,TGTGCCACCAGCAGAGATCTGGGACAGTATGGCTACACCTTC
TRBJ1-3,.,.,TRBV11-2,CASSPQGLSGNTIYF,TGTGCCAGCAGCCCTCAGGGACTCTCTGGAAACACCATATATTTT
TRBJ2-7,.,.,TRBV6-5,CASRGHTSNGERYF,TGTGCCAGCAGGGGACATACGAGTAATGGGGAGCGGTACTTC
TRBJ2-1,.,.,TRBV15,CATSRDAGSYNEQFF,TGTGCCACCAGCAGAGACGCGGGATCCTACAATGAGCAGTTCTTC
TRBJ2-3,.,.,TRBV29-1,CSARHRTDTQYF,TGCAGCGCCCGACATCGCACAGATACGCAGTATTTT
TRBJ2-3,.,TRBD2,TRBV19,CASSRTSGTSTDTQYF,TGTGCCAGTAGTAGGACTAGCGGGACTAGCACAGATACGCAGTATTTT
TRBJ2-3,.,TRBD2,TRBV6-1,CASSETIAGGRDTQYF,TGTGCCAGCAGTGAAACCATAGCGGGGGGGCGGGATACGCAGTATTTT
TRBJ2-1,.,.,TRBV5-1,CASSGGGAVDSYNEQFF,TGCGCCAGCAGCGGGGGGGGCGCAGTAGACTCCTACAATGAGCAGTTCTTC
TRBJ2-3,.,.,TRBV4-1,CASSQDRTKSRSTDTQYF,TGCGCCAGCAGCCAAGATCGAACTAAGTCACGTAGCACAGATACGCAGTATTTT
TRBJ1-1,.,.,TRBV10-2,CASWFLGNTEAFF,TGCGCCAGCTGGTTCCTCGGGAACACTGAAGCTTTCTTT
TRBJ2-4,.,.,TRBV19,CASSATGAKNIQYF,TGTGCCAGTAGTGCGACAGGAGCCAAAAACATTCAGTACTTC
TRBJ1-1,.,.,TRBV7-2,CASSLVGSTEVEAFF,TGTGCCAGCAGCTTAGTTGGATCGACAGAAGTTGAAGCTTTCTTT
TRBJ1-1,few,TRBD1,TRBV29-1,CSVVVGGHTEAFF,TGCAGCGTTGTTGTAGGGGGCCACACTGAAGCTTTCTTT
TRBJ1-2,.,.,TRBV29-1,CSVIPGLSYGYTF,TGCAGCGTTATTCCGGGACTCAGCTATGGCTACACCTTC
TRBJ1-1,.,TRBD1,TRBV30,CAWSRDRATEAFF,TGTGCCTGGAGCCGGGACAGGGCAACTGAAGCTTTCTTT
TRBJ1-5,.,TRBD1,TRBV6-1,CASSEPTGTSNQPQHF,TGTGCCAGCAGTGAACCGACAGGGACCAGCAATCAGCCCCAGCATTTT
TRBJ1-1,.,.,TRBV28,CASNVDSKNEAFF,TGTGCCAGCAACGTAGACAGCAAAAATGAAGCTTTCTTT
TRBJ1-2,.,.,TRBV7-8,CASSFDRYGYTF,TGTGCCAGCAGCTTCGACAGATATGGCTACACCTTC
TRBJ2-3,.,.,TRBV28,CASSFQVGATTDTQYF,TGTGCCAGCAGTTTCCAAGTTGGGGCGACCACAGATACGCAGTATTTT
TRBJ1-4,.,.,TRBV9,CASSVGGAGITNEKLFF,TGTGCCAGCAGCGTAGGGGGAGCGGGGATTACTAATGAAAAACTGTTTTTT
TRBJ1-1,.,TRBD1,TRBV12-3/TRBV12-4,CASRGQGTGQAFF,TGTGCCAGCAGGGGACAGGGAACCGGGCAAGCTTTCTTT
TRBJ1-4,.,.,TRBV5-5,CASSFIQAGSYELFF,TGTGCCAGCAGCTTCATACAGGCCGGTTCCTACGAACTGTTTTTT
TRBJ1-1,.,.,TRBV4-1,CASSQDRGQGKTEAFF,TGCGCCAGCAGCCAAGATAGGGGCCAGGGGAAGACTGAAGCTTTCTTT
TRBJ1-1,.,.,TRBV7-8,CASSPLRVGTEAFF,TGTGCCAGCAGCCCGCTCAGGGTGGGGACTGAAGCTTTCTTT
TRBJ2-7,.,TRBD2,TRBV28,CASTSLGGGKEQYF,TGTGCCAGCACCAGTTTGGGCGGGGGAAAAGAGCAGTACTTC
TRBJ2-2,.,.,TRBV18,CASSPRANSNTGELFF,TGTGCCAGCTCACCACGGGCCAACTCGAACACCGGGGAGCTGTTTTTT
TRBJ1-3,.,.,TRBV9,CASSPRTASGNTIYF,TGTGCCAGCAGCCCCCGGACAGCCTCTGGAAACACCATATATTTT
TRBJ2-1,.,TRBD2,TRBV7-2,CASSLVLGGGYNEQFF,TGTGCCAGCAGCTTAGTTCTGGGGGGGGGTTACAATGAGCAGTTCTTC
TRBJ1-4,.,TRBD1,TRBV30,CAWSWDRRTTNEKLFF,TGTGCCTGGAGTTGGGACAGACGAACAACTAATGAAAAACTGTTTTTT
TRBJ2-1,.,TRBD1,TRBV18,CASSPPGQSYNEQFF,TGTGCCAGCTCACCTCCGGGACAGAGCTACAATGAGCAGTTCTTC
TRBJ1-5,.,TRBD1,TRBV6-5,CASSPGTGRNQPQHF,TGTGCCAGCAGCCCCGGGACAGGGAGAAATCAGCCCCAGCATTTT